The sequence of this T cell receptor (beta chain) was determined in a study of metastatic and nonmetastatic thyroid tumors. As for the study in general: It was across blood and tumor or nodule tissue from malignant and benign thyroid patients that repertoires were compared.

Concerning this clone itself: What it recognizes is unknown. A much larger clone differs by one base, so this may be a read error.

All patients were treatment-naive before thyroid surgery. With 9 bases clipped from V and 5 bases from J, the junction kept 9 bases outside the gene matches. Looked up from germline, CDR1 is MDHEN and CDR2 is SYDVKM. This CDR3 is 14 amino acids long. Study-level findings and limits: Relative to benign nodules, malignant thyroid tumors were reportedly characterized by significantly elevated TCR beta diversity in blood and tumor.

From the PCR reads, TCRdb re-called clones with MiXCR. Of around 64,000 clones listed, 4% to 5% are singletons. The genes are TRBV28 and TRBJ1-4; 7 bases align to TRBD1. Sequenced sample: blood. This clonotype originated in a female donor with papillary thyroid cancer or a benign thyroid nodule (not recorded which). Some clones in this sample may be carry-over from other donors' samples. In DNA, the CDR3 is TGTGCCAGGTACTACAGGGGAGGGAATGAAAAACTGTTTTTT. It specifies CARYYRGGNEKLFF.